A selection of T cell receptor beta chains follows, all from one sample in a study of T cells in Graves' hyperthyroidism and ophthalmopathy. TCRdb processed the multiplex PCR reads anew with MiXCR; each CDR3 protein has one entry. The sample contains about 420,000 distinct CDR3 sequences, roughly 13% of which appear only once. Specimen: blood. These receptors originate from a woman in her late teens or twenties with Graves' hyperthyroidism. Both conserved end residues are part of each CDR3. Fields, in order: J gene, V gene, clone size, D gene, CDR3 protein, CDR3 DNA. D genes are given only for firm matches. Some rows have no size entry. The others give once, few or many, or a class for an expanded clone.

J gene: TRBJ1-5
V gene: TRBV20-1
clone size: many
D gene: TRBD1
CDR3 protein: CSASGTGSQPQHF
CDR3 DNA: TGCAGTGCTTCCGGGACAGGGTCTCAGCCCCAGCATTTT

J gene: TRBJ2-3
V gene: TRBV29-1
clone size: few
D gene: TRBD2
CDR3 protein: CSVAGSSGRTDTQYF
CDR3 DNA: TGCAGCGTTGCCGGGTCTAGCGGGAGGACAGATACGCAGTATTTT

J gene: TRBJ1-1
V gene: TRBV20-1
clone size: many
D gene: -
CDR3 protein: CSARDGGREAEAFF
CDR3 DNA: TGCAGTGCTAGAGATGGGGGCAGGGAAGCTGAAGCTTTCTTT

J gene: TRBJ1-2
V gene: TRBV6-8
clone size: -
D gene: -
CDR3 protein: CASSYSRRVRGGYTF
CDR3 DNA: TGTGCCAGCAGTTACAGCCGGCGAGTGAGGGGGGGCTACACCTTC

J gene: TRBJ2-7
V gene: TRBV5-4
clone size: -
D gene: TRBD2
CDR3 protein: CASRHGTSGSEQYF
CDR3 DNA: TGTGCCAGCAGACACGGGACTAGCGGGAGCGAGCAGTACTTC

J gene: TRBJ2-1
V gene: TRBV20-1
clone size: -
D gene: -
CDR3 protein: CSADGRRNNEQFF
CDR3 DNA: TGCAGTGCTGATGGACGGAGGAACAATGAGCAGTTCTTC

J gene: TRBJ2-1
V gene: TRBV28
clone size: -
D gene: TRBD2
CDR3 protein: CASSLLREGHYNEQFF
CDR3 DNA: TGTGCCAGCAGTTTATTGCGGGAGGGCCACTACAATGAGCAGTTCTTC

J gene: TRBJ2-1
V gene: TRBV7-2
clone size: many
D gene: TRBD1
CDR3 protein: CASSPGQGEWNEQFF
CDR3 DNA: TGTGCCAGCAGCCCTGGACAGGGGGAGTGGAATGAGCAGTTCTTC

J gene: TRBJ2-7
V gene: TRBV28
clone size: many
D gene: TRBD1
CDR3 protein: CASRTLPGQGETYEQYF
CDR3 DNA: TGTGCCAGCAGGACCCTCCCGGGACAGGGGGAAACCTACGAGCAGTACTTC

J gene: TRBJ2-7
V gene: TRBV20-1
clone size: -
D gene: -
CDR3 protein: CSAREWGLDAYEQYF
CDR3 DNA: TGCAGTGCTAGAGAATGGGGCCTTGACGCCTACGAGCAGTACTTC

J gene: TRBJ2-3
V gene: TRBV20-1
clone size: many
D gene: TRBD1
CDR3 protein: CSARDPLAGQADTQYF
CDR3 DNA: TGCAGTGCTAGAGATCCATTGGCCGGACAGGCAGATACGCAGTATTTT

J gene: TRBJ2-2
V gene: TRBV6-1
clone size: many
D gene: -
CDR3 protein: CASSVTYTGELFF
CDR3 DNA: TGTGCCAGCAGTGTGACTTACACCGGGGAGCTGTTTTTT

J gene: TRBJ2-2
V gene: TRBV9
clone size: few
D gene: -
CDR3 protein: CASSVLADSGTGELFF
CDR3 DNA: TGTGCCAGCAGCGTACTAGCGGACAGCGGGACCGGGGAGCTGTTTTTT

J gene: TRBJ2-7
V gene: TRBV7-9
clone size: -
D gene: -
CDR3 protein: CASSAQDHQSYEQYF
CDR3 DNA: TGTGCCAGCAGCGCCCAGGACCACCAATCCTACGAGCAGTACTTC

J gene: TRBJ1-1
V gene: TRBV6-2/TRBV6-3
clone size: many
D gene: TRBD1
CDR3 protein: CASRLTPGQKGTEAFF
CDR3 DNA: TGTGCCAGCAGACTGACCCCGGGACAGAAGGGAACTGAAGCTTTCTTT

J gene: TRBJ2-5
V gene: TRBV6-1
clone size: few
D gene: -
CDR3 protein: CASSEAGSVETQYF
CDR3 DNA: TGTGCCAGCAGTGAAGCGGGGTCAGTAGAGACCCAGTACTTC

J gene: TRBJ1-1
V gene: TRBV7-9
clone size: few
D gene: -
CDR3 protein: CASSSIAGRRMNTEAFF
CDR3 DNA: TGTGCCAGCAGCTCTATAGCCGGCCGTCGGATGAACACTGAAGCTTTCTTT

J gene: TRBJ1-1
V gene: TRBV7-2
clone size: many
D gene: -
CDR3 protein: CASVPGGLSTEAFF
CDR3 DNA: TGTGCCAGCGTACCTGGAGGGTTATCCACTGAAGCTTTCTTT

J gene: TRBJ2-1
V gene: TRBV28
clone size: -
D gene: TRBD1
CDR3 protein: CTSHTGGQGVDEQFF
CDR3 DNA: TGTACCTCACATACAGGGGGACAGGGTGTCGATGAGCAGTTCTTC

J gene: TRBJ2-6
V gene: TRBV29-1
clone size: -
D gene: -
CDR3 protein: CSAYSSGANVLTF
CDR3 DNA: TGCAGCGCTTACAGCTCTGGGGCCAACGTCCTGACTTTC

J gene: TRBJ2-3
V gene: TRBV4-2
clone size: many
D gene: -
CDR3 protein: CASSQEATSGFSTDTQYF
CDR3 DNA: TGTGCCAGCAGCCAAGAAGCAACGTCGGGCTTTAGCACAGATACGCAGTATTTT

J gene: TRBJ1-1
V gene: TRBV12-3/TRBV12-4
clone size: many
D gene: -
CDR3 protein: CASSLGLGTEAFF
CDR3 DNA: TGTGCCAGCAGTTTGGGCTTGGGGACTGAAGCTTTCTTT

J gene: TRBJ1-4
V gene: TRBV7-2
clone size: few
D gene: -
CDR3 protein: CASSRSPNEKLFF
CDR3 DNA: TGTGCCAGCAGCAGAAGTCCCAATGAAAAACTGTTTTTT

J gene: TRBJ1-1
V gene: TRBV29-1
clone size: -
D gene: TRBD1
CDR3 protein: CSVERDSENTEAFF
CDR3 DNA: TGCAGCGTTGAGCGGGACAGCGAGAACACTGAAGCTTTCTTT

J gene: TRBJ2-3
V gene: TRBV10-3
clone size: many
D gene: TRBD2
CDR3 protein: CAISESKTSGSSDTQYF
CDR3 DNA: TGTGCCATCAGTGAGTCGAAGACTAGCGGGAGCTCAGATACGCAGTATTTT

J gene: TRBJ1-1
V gene: TRBV6-5
clone size: many
D gene: TRBD1
CDR3 protein: CASSYVQGRIMNTEAFF
CDR3 DNA: TGTGCCAGCAGTTACGTACAGGGGCGCATCATGAACACTGAAGCTTTCTTT

J gene: TRBJ2-3
V gene: TRBV28
clone size: many
D gene: -
CDR3 protein: CASSPKWPSTQYF
CDR3 DNA: TGTGCCAGCAGTCCCAAGTGGCCGAGTACGCAGTATTTT

J gene: TRBJ2-4
V gene: TRBV12-3/TRBV12-4
clone size: -
D gene: TRBD2
CDR3 protein: CASSRTSGGVMTKNIQYF
CDR3 DNA: TGTGCCAGCAGTCGGACTAGCGGGGGCGTTATGACAAAAAACATTCAGTACTTC

J gene: TRBJ2-7
V gene: TRBV29-1
clone size: few
D gene: -
CDR3 protein: CSVQGIAEAYEQYF
CDR3 DNA: TGCAGCGTTCAGGGAATAGCGGAGGCCTACGAGCAGTACTTC

J gene: TRBJ1-1
V gene: TRBV2
clone size: -
D gene: -
CDR3 protein: CASRVGPTEAFF
CDR3 DNA: TGTGCCAGCAGGGTAGGGCCCACTGAAGCTTTCTTT

J gene: TRBJ1-2
V gene: TRBV19
clone size: -
D gene: -
CDR3 protein: CASSIEDRGYGYTF
CDR3 DNA: TGTGCCAGTAGTATCGAGGACAGAGGCTATGGCTACACCTTC

J gene: TRBJ2-7
V gene: TRBV14
clone size: few
D gene: -
CDR3 protein: CASSQETHYEQYF
CDR3 DNA: TGTGCCAGCAGCCAAGAGACCCACTACGAGCAGTACTTC

J gene: TRBJ1-1
V gene: TRBV6-5
clone size: -
D gene: -
CDR3 protein: CASSYSPGAVWDTEAFF
CDR3 DNA: TGTGCCAGCAGTTACTCGCCCGGGGCCGTATGGGACACTGAAGCTTTCTTT

J gene: TRBJ2-3
V gene: TRBV24-1
clone size: few
D gene: -
CDR3 protein: CATSAGGGGNTQYF
CDR3 DNA: TGTGCCACCAGTGCTGGTGGGGGTGGAAATACGCAGTATTTT

J gene: TRBJ2-3
V gene: TRBV12-3/TRBV12-4
clone size: many
D gene: TRBD2
CDR3 protein: CASSLWGGSYTDTQYF
CDR3 DNA: TGTGCCAGCAGCCTTTGGGGGGGGTCGTACACAGATACGCAGTATTTT

J gene: TRBJ2-5
V gene: TRBV29-1
clone size: -
D gene: -
CDR3 protein: CSGNPPSLAFQETQYF
CDR3 DNA: TGCAGCGGAAACCCCCCCTCTCTAGCGTTTCAAGAGACCCAGTACTTC

J gene: TRBJ1-5
V gene: TRBV2
clone size: many
D gene: -
CDR3 protein: CATTGPDINQPQHF
CDR3 DNA: TGTGCCACCACAGGGCCCGACATCAATCAGCCCCAGCATTTT

J gene: TRBJ2-1
V gene: TRBV20-1
clone size: many
D gene: TRBD2
CDR3 protein: CSAKAGTSGSDEQFF
CDR3 DNA: TGCAGTGCTAAAGCCGGGACTAGCGGGTCAGATGAGCAGTTCTTC

J gene: TRBJ2-1
V gene: TRBV2
clone size: many
D gene: TRBD2
CDR3 protein: CASTSGRTNEQFF
CDR3 DNA: TGTGCCAGCACTAGCGGGAGGACGAATGAGCAGTTCTTC